Reported below is one TCR beta chain. Its antigen remains unidentified. Researchers ran the PCR with 60 Vbeta and 13 Jbeta primers. Profiling relied on immunoSEQ multiplex PCR, and the TCRdb table lists in-frame clones only, not all of them. This sample contains about 31,000 clones. This record comes from a study of cytomegalovirus exposure and HLA in healthy donors. Study overall: From HLA-typed donors, an early data release held roughly 80 million unique TCRs. Whole-study results and caveats: TCR sequences were mostly rare, though some public TCRs occurred in many donors.

Germline values: CDR1 KGHSH, CDR2 LQKENI. The CDR3 contains 15 residues. With 0 bases clipped from V and 6 bases from J, the junction kept 6 bases outside the gene matches. V gene TRBV18 combines with J gene TRBJ2-7; 9 nucleotides align to TRBD1. The TCR comes from a female donor in good health and CMV-seronegative. Sequenced sample: PBMCs. Here the CDR3 reads CASSPPPDRGSEQYF. The CDR3 DNA reads TGTGCCAGCTCACCACCGCCGGACAGGGGCAGCGAGCAGTACTTC.